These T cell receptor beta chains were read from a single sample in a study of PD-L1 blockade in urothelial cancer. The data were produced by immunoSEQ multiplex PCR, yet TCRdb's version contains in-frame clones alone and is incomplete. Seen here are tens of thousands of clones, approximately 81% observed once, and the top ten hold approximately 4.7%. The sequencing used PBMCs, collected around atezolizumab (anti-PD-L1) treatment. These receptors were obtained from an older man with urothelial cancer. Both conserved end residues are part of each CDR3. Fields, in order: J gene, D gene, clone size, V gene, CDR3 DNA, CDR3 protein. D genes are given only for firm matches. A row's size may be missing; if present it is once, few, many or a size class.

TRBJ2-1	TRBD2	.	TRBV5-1	TGCGCCAGCAGCTGGACTAGCGGGATATCCTACAATGAGCAGTTCTTC	CASSWTSGISYNEQFF
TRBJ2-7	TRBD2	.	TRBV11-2	TGTGCCAGCAGCCTTGAACGGACTAGTCCCTACGAGCAGTACTTC	CASSLERTSPYEQYF
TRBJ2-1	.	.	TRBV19	TGTGCCAGTAGTATCGACGGAGTATCCCAGTTCTTC	CASSIDGVSQFF
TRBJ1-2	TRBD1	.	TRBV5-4	TGTGCCAGCAGCTCATATACCCGGACAGGGGCCTATGGCTACACCTTC	CASSSYTRTGAYGYTF
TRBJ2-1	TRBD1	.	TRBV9	TGTGCCAGCAGCGCCCTCGGGACAGGCAATGAGCAGTTCTTC	CASSALGTGNEQFF
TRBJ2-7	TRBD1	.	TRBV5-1	TGCGCCAGCAGCTCCGGGACAGGGTACGAGCAGTACTTC	CASSSGTGYEQYF
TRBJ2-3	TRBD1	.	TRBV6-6	TGTGCCAGCACCGCAGGACAGGGGATCACAGATACGCAGTATTTT	CASTAGQGITDTQYF
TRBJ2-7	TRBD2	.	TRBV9	TGTGCCAGCAGCGTAGATGGGTTAGCGGGAGGCCCCTCCTACGAGCAGTACTTC	CASSVDGLAGGPSYEQYF
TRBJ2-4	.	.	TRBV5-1	TGCGCCAGCAGCTTACAGGGCGTGGATGACATTCAGTACTTC	CASSLQGVDDIQYF
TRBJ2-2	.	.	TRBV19	TGTGCCAGTAAGGAGGGGGCAGGCATGGGGGAGCTGTTTTTT	CASKEGAGMGELFF
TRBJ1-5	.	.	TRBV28	TGTGCCAGCAGTTTGTCGGGGGGCAATCAGCCCCAGCATTTT	CASSLSGGNQPQHF
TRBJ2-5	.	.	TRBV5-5	TGTGCCAGCAGCTCCCCAGGGTTGGAGACCCAGTACTTC	CASSSPGLETQYF
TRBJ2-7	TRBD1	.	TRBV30	TGTGCCTTTACAGGGGCCGGCGAGCAGTACTTC	CAFTGAGEQYF
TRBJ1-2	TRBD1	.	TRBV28	TGTGCCAGCAGTTTAGGTTGGACAGGCTATGGCTACACCTTC	CASSLGWTGYGYTF
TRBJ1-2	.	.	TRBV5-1	TGCGCCAGCAGCTTGGCCGGAGCTTCAAACTATGGCTACACCTTC	CASSLAGASNYGYTF
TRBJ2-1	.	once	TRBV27	TGTGCCAGCAGTTTAGGCTTCCCGGGAAATGAGCAGTTCTTC	CASSLGFPGNEQFF
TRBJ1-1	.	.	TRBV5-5	TGTGCCAGCAGCCCTCGGACAGAAATGAACACTGAAGCTTTCTTT	CASSPRTEMNTEAFF
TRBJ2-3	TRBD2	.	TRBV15	TGTGCCACCAGCAGAGATATAAGGTCTGTGTCGGCTAGCGGGAGCACAGATACGCAGTATTTT	CATSRDIRSVSASGSTDTQYF
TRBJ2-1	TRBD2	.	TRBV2	TGTGCCAGCAGTGAAGCGCGTGGTAGCGGGATCCAGTTCTTC	CASSEARGSGIQFF
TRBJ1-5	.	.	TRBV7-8	TGTGCCAGCAGCCCAACAGGGTTTAATCAGCCCCAGCATTTT	CASSPTGFNQPQHF
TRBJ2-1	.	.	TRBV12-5	TGTGCTAGTGGCCTTTACAATGAGCAGTTCTTC	CASGLYNEQFF
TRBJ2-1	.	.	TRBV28	TGTGCCACCGGTCGAACTGAGCAGTTCTTC	CATGRTEQFF
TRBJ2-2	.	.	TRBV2	TGTGCCAGCAGTGAAACCCGGGGTGGCCCCGGGGAGCTGTTTTTT	CASSETRGGPGELFF
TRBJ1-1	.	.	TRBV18	TGTGCCAGCTCACCACAGAGGCAAGTTAACACTGAAGCTTTCTTT	CASSPQRQVNTEAFF
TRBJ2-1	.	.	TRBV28	TGTGCCACCGGCGGGGGACAGGTAAACAATGAGCAGTTCTTC	CATGGGQVNNEQFF
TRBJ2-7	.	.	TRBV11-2	TGTGCCAGCAGCTTAGGCGGGTACGGGCAGTACTTC	CASSLGGYGQYF
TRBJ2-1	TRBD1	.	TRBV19	TGTGCCAGTAGTAGCGACAGGGGTGCCTACAATGAGCAGTTCTTC	CASSSDRGAYNEQFF
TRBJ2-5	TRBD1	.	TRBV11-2	TGTGCCAGCAGCTTAGATCCGGGACAGGGGAAGTTACGGGAGACCCAGTACTTC	CASSLDPGQGKLRETQYF
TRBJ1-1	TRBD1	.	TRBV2	TGTGCCAGCAGTGAAGACAGGGGGAACACTGAAGCTTTCTTT	CASSEDRGNTEAFF
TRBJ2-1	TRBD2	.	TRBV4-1	TGCGCCAGCAGCCAGCCGACTAGCGGATCCTACAATGAGCAGTTCTTC	CASSQPTSGSYNEQFF
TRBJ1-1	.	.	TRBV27	TGTGCCAGCAGTTCTCTAATCCAGGGTCGGGAAGCTTTCTTT	CASSSLIQGREAFF
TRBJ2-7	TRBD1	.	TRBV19	TGTGCCAGTAGTATCCCTGGACAGGGGTTCGGGAGCGAGCAGTACTTC	CASSIPGQGFGSEQYF
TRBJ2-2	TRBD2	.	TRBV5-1	TGCGCCAGCAGCATACTCGCGGGAGCGAACACCGGGGAGCTGTTTTTT	CASSILAGANTGELFF
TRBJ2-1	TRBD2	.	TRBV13	TGTGCCAGCAGCTTACAAAGCGGGAGATCCTACAATGAGCAGTTCTTC	CASSLQSGRSYNEQFF
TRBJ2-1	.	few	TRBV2	TGTGCCAGCAGTGAAGCTCGGGGTGCCTACAATGAGCAGTTCTTC	CASSEARGAYNEQFF
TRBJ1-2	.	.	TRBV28	TGTGCCAGCAGGCCGGGGACATCCCCATCCACCTTC	CASRPGTSPSTF
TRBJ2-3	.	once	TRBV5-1	TGCGCCAGCAGCTTGTGGGGGGTTGGGACTAGCACAGATACGCAGTATTTT	CASSLWGVGTSTDTQYF
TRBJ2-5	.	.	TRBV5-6	TGTGCCAGCAGCTTGCGTCAGTTCCAAGAGACCCAGTACTTC	CASSLRQFQETQYF
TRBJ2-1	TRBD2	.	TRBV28	TGTGCCAGCAGTTTCGCGGGAGGGAGTGAGCAGTTCTTC	CASSFAGGSEQFF
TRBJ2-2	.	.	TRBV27	TGTGCCAGCAGCGAACAGGAGAACACCGGGGAGCTGTTTTTT	CASSEQENTGELFF
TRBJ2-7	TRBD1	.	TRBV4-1	TGCGCCAGCAGCCCCAGTCCGGGACAGGGGGCCGACGAGCAGTACTTC	CASSPSPGQGADEQYF
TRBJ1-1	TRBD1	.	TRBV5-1	TGCGCCAGCAGCTCCCGACAGGGACGCGGGAACACTGAAGCTTTCTTT	CASSSRQGRGNTEAFF
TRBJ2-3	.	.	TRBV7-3	TGTGCCAGCAGCTTCGCGGGAAACCCCACAGATACGCAGTATTTT	CASSFAGNPTDTQYF
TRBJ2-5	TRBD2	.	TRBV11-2	TGTGCCAGCAGCAACCGACTAGCGGGAGAAGAGACCCAGTACTTC	CASSNRLAGEETQYF
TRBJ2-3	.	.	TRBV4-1	TGCGCCAGCAGCCAAGACGGGTACTTAGATACGCAGTATTTT	CASSQDGYLDTQYF
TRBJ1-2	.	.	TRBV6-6	TGTGCCAGCAGTTACACCCAATTAGCTAACTATGGCTACACCTTC	CASSYTQLANYGYTF
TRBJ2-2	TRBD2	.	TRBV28	TGTGCCAGCAGTTTTAGCGGGAGGGGTCAGAACACCGGGGAGCTGTTTTTT	CASSFSGRGQNTGELFF
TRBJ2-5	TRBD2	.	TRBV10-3	TGTGCCATCGGGGGAGCCGGGACTAGCGGGAGTCTTGAGACCCAGTACTTC	CAIGGAGTSGSLETQYF
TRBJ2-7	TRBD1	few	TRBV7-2	TGTGCCAGCAGCCTAGACAGGGGAGTACCCTACGAGCAGTACTTC	CASSLDRGVPYEQYF
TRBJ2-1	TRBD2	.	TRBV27	TGTGCCAGCAGTTTCCCTAGCGGGGGTAATGAGCAGTTCTTC	CASSFPSGGNEQFF
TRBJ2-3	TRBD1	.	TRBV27	TGTGCCAGCAGTCCAGGGGGAGTCCCTCCCACAGATACGCAGTATTTT	CASSPGGVPPTDTQYF
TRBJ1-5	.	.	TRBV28	TGTGCCAGCAGACAAGGAGGTTGGCAGCCCCAGCATTTT	CASRQGGWQPQHF